These T cell receptor beta chains were read from a single sample in a study of monozygotic twins with cystic fibrosis. Measured with immunoSEQ multiplex PCR; TCRdb has only the in-frame clones, and not every one. The sample has 34,000 or so clones, more than 85% seen once. Sequencing was carried out using blood. These receptors all stem from a girl aged 2-10 years with cystic fibrosis. The CDR3 runs from the conserved cysteine through the conserved F or W. D genes are given only for firm matches. The listing skips clone size in some rows; elsewhere it reads once, few, many or a size class.

j_gene: TRBJ1-3; d_gene: TRBD1; v_gene: TRBV13; abundance: -; CDR3aa: CASREMGQGAGNTIYF; CDR3nt: TGTGCCAGCAGGGAAATGGGACAGGGGGCTGGAAACACCATATATTTT
j_gene: TRBJ1-1; d_gene: TRBD1; v_gene: TRBV30; abundance: -; CDR3aa: CAWTQGGAEAFF; CDR3nt: TGTGCCTGGACCCAGGGGGGGGCTGAAGCTTTCTTT
j_gene: TRBJ2-3; d_gene: -; v_gene: TRBV15; abundance: -; CDR3aa: CATSRDRGQGADTQYF; CDR3nt: TGTGCCACCAGCAGAGATCGTGGCCAAGGAGCAGATACGCAGTATTTT
j_gene: TRBJ1-5; d_gene: TRBD1; v_gene: TRBV7-9; abundance: -; CDR3aa: CASSSLGQPNQPQHF; CDR3nt: TGTGCCAGCAGCTCCTTGGGACAGCCCAATCAGCCCCAGCATTTT
j_gene: TRBJ2-5; d_gene: TRBD1; v_gene: TRBV7-8; abundance: -; CDR3aa: CASSPSRDRDQLYF; CDR3nt: TGTGCCAGCAGTCCGTCCCGGGACAGGGACCAACTGTACTTC
j_gene: TRBJ2-1; d_gene: -; v_gene: TRBV7-9; abundance: -; CDR3aa: CASGTNEQFF; CDR3nt: TGTGCCAGCGGAACCAATGAGCAGTTCTTC
j_gene: TRBJ1-2; d_gene: -; v_gene: TRBV15; abundance: -; CDR3aa: CATSRPPGGQGYGYTF; CDR3nt: TGTGCCACCAGCAGACCGCCGGGGGGGCAGGGCTATGGCTACACCTTC
j_gene: TRBJ2-7; d_gene: -; v_gene: TRBV14; abundance: -; CDR3aa: CASSLGEGEQYF; CDR3nt: TGTGCCAGCAGCCTAGGCGAGGGAGAGCAGTACTTC
j_gene: TRBJ2-2; d_gene: TRBD2; v_gene: TRBV23-1; abundance: -; CDR3aa: CASSQWKREWAGELFF; CDR3nt: TGCGCCAGCAGTCAATGGAAGCGGGAATGGGCCGGGGAGCTGTTTTTT
j_gene: TRBJ2-1; d_gene: TRBD1; v_gene: TRBV11-3; abundance: -; CDR3aa: CASSSAATGEMNNEQFF; CDR3nt: TGTGCCAGCAGCTCAGCGGCAACAGGGGAGATGAACAATGAGCAGTTCTTC
j_gene: TRBJ1-1; d_gene: -; v_gene: TRBV19; abundance: once; CDR3aa: CASSIVRGQGAFF; CDR3nt: TGTGCCAGTAGTATAGTAAGGGGACAAGGGGCTTTCTTT
j_gene: TRBJ1-2; d_gene: TRBD1; v_gene: TRBV5-1; abundance: -; CDR3aa: CASSLVRTGGAEGYTF; CDR3nt: TGCGCCAGCAGCTTGGTTCGGACAGGGGGCGCGGAGGGCTACACCTTC
j_gene: TRBJ1-2; d_gene: TRBD1; v_gene: TRBV19; abundance: -; CDR3aa: CASSIRDRGGYTF; CDR3nt: TGTGCCAGTAGTATCCGGGACAGGGGAGGCTACACCTTC
j_gene: TRBJ2-7; d_gene: -; v_gene: TRBV7-9; abundance: -; CDR3aa: CASSLYNEQYF; CDR3nt: TGTGCCAGCAGCTTATATAACGAGCAGTACTTC
j_gene: TRBJ2-7; d_gene: -; v_gene: TRBV5-5; abundance: -; CDR3aa: CASSLVRGASYEQYF; CDR3nt: TGTGCCAGCAGCTTGGTAAGGGGGGCTTCCTACGAGCAGTACTTC
j_gene: TRBJ2-5; d_gene: TRBD1; v_gene: TRBV5-5; abundance: -; CDR3aa: CASSPGQAGETQYF; CDR3nt: TGTGCCAGCAGCCCGGGACAGGCGGGGGAGACCCAGTACTTC
j_gene: TRBJ1-1; d_gene: -; v_gene: TRBV6-6; abundance: -; CDR3aa: CASRTGNTEAFF; CDR3nt: TGTGCCAGCAGGACAGGGAACACTGAAGCTTTCTTT
j_gene: TRBJ2-7; d_gene: -; v_gene: TRBV25-1; abundance: -; CDR3aa: CASSEGSAGPDSEQYF; CDR3nt: TGTGCCAGCAGTGAAGGCTCGGCGGGGCCTGATTCCGAGCAGTACTTC
j_gene: TRBJ1-1; d_gene: -; v_gene: TRBV2; abundance: -; CDR3aa: CASSIQGNTEAFF; CDR3nt: TGTGCCAGCAGTATCCAGGGGAACACTGAAGCTTTCTTT
j_gene: TRBJ2-2; d_gene: -; v_gene: TRBV30; abundance: -; CDR3aa: CAWSDRGWNTGELFF; CDR3nt: TGTGCCTGGAGTGATCGGGGATGGAACACCGGGGAGCTGTTTTTT
j_gene: TRBJ1-1; d_gene: -; v_gene: TRBV18; abundance: -; CDR3aa: CASSPQVVANTEAFF; CDR3nt: TGTGCCAGCTCACCCCAAGTGGTTGCGAACACTGAAGCTTTCTTT
j_gene: TRBJ1-5; d_gene: -; v_gene: TRBV28; abundance: -; CDR3aa: CASSLRGGPNQPQHF; CDR3nt: TGTGCCAGCAGTTTAAGGGGAGGCCCTAATCAGCCCCAGCATTTT
j_gene: TRBJ2-5; d_gene: TRBD2; v_gene: TRBV7-2; abundance: -; CDR3aa: CASSAGLAGGPWETQYF; CDR3nt: TGTGCCAGCAGCGCCGGACTAGCGGGGGGGCCGTGGGAGACCCAGTACTTC
j_gene: TRBJ2-7; d_gene: TRBD1; v_gene: TRBV18; abundance: -; CDR3aa: CASSPGDRILNTPYEQYF; CDR3nt: TGTGCCAGCTCACCGGGGGACAGAATACTTAATACCCCCTACGAGCAGTACTTC
j_gene: TRBJ2-7; d_gene: -; v_gene: TRBV27; abundance: -; CDR3aa: CASSLYPGVSDEQYF; CDR3nt: TGTGCCAGCAGTTTATATCCCGGCGTATCCGACGAGCAGTACTTC
j_gene: TRBJ1-3; d_gene: -; v_gene: TRBV6-6; abundance: -; CDR3aa: CASSTDTGNTIYF; CDR3nt: TGTGCCAGCAGCACCGACACTGGAAACACCATATATTTT
j_gene: TRBJ1-3; d_gene: -; v_gene: TRBV6-1; abundance: -; CDR3aa: CASSEWGAGNTIYF; CDR3nt: TGTGCCAGCAGTGAATGGGGGGCTGGAAACACCATATATTTT
j_gene: TRBJ1-2; d_gene: -; v_gene: TRBV11-2; abundance: once; CDR3aa: CASSFSRGGGSYGYTF; CDR3nt: TGTGCCAGCAGCTTTTCGCGTGGGGGCGGTTCCTATGGCTACACCTTC
j_gene: TRBJ2-1; d_gene: TRBD2; v_gene: TRBV18; abundance: -; CDR3aa: CASSLAGVEQFF; CDR3nt: TGTGCCAGCTCACTAGCGGGAGTTGAGCAGTTCTTC
j_gene: TRBJ2-3; d_gene: TRBD2; v_gene: TRBV5-4; abundance: -; CDR3aa: CASSLTSGGADTQYF; CDR3nt: TGTGCCAGCAGCTTAACTAGCGGGGGGGCAGATACGCAGTATTTT
j_gene: TRBJ2-1; d_gene: -; v_gene: TRBV9; abundance: -; CDR3aa: CASSVGDDEQFF; CDR3nt: TGTGCCAGCAGCGTAGGTGATGATGAGCAGTTCTTC